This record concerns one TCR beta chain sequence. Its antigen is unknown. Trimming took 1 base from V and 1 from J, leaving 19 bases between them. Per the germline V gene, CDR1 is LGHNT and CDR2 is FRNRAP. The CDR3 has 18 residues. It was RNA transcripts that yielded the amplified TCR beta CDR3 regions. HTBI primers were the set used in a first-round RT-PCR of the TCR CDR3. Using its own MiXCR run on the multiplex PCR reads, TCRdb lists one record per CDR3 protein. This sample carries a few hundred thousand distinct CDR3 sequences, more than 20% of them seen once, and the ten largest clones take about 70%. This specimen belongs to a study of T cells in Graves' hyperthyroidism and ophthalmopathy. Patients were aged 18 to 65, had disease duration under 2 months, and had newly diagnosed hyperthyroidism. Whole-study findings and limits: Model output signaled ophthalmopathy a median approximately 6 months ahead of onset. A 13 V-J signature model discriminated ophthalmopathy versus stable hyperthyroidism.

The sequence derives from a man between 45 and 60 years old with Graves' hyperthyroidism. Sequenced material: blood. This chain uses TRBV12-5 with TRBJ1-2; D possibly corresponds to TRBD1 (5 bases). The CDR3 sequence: CASGLASGLRAHNYGYTF. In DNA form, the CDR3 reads TGTGCTAGTGGTTTGGCTTCCGGTCTCAGGGCCCATAACTATGGCTACACCTTC.